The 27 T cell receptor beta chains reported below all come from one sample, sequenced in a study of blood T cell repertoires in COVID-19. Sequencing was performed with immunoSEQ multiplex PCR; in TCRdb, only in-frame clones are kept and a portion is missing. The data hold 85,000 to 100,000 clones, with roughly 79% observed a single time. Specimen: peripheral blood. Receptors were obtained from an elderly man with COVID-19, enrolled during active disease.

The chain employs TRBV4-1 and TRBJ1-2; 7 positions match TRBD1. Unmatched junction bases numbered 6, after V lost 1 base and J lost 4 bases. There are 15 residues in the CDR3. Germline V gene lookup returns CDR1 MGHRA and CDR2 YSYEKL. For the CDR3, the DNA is TGCGCCAGCAGCCAAGCCCCGGACAGGCTCTATGGCTACACCTTC. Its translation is CASSQAPDRLYGYTF.

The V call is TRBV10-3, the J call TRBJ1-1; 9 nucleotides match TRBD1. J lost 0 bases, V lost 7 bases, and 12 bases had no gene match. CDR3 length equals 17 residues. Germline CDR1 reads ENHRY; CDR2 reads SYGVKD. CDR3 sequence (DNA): TGTGCCATCACCGGGGACAGGGAACTATTCATGAACACTGAAGCTTTCTTT. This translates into CAITGDRELFMNTEAFF.

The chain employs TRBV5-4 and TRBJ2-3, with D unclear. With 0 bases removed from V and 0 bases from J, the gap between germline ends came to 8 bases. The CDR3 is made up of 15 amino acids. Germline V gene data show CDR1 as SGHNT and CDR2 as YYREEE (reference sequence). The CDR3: CASSLGPESTDTQYF. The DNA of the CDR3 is TGTGCCAGCAGCTTGGGTCCGGAGAGCACAGATACGCAGTATTTT.

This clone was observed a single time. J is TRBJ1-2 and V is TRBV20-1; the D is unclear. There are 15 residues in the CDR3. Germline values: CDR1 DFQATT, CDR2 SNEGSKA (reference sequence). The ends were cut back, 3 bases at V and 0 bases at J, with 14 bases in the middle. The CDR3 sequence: CSASSGGLPNYGYTF. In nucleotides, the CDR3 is TGCAGTGCTAGTTCCGGCGGGCTCCCTAACTATGGCTACACCTTC.

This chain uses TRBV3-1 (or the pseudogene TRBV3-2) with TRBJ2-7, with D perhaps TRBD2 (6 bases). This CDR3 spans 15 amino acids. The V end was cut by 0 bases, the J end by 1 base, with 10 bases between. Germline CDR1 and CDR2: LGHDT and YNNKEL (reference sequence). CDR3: CASSQDPSVSYEQYF. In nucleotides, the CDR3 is TGTGCCAGCAGCCAAGATCCTAGCGTTTCCTACGAGCAGTACTTC.

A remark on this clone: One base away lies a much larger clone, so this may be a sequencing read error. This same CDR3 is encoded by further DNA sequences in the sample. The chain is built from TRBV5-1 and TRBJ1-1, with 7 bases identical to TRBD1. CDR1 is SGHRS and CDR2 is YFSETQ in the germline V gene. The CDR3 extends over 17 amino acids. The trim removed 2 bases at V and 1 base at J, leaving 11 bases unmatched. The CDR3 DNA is TGCGCCAGCAGCTTAGATGGCAACAGGGGCGAGAACACTGAAGCTTTCTTT. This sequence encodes CASSLDGNRGENTEAFF.

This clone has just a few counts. CDR3 protein: CASSSTGWNTEAFF. The CDR3 coding sequence is TGTGCCAGCAGCTCGACAGGTTGGAACACTGAAGCTTTCTTT. This sequence joins TRBV5-4 and TRBJ1-1, with D possibly TRBD1 on 6 matching bases. Trimming shortened V by 3 bases and J by 1 base, and 10 bases separated the two germline ends. This CDR3 has 14 residues. Germline CDR1 SGHNT, CDR2 YYREEE (reference sequence).

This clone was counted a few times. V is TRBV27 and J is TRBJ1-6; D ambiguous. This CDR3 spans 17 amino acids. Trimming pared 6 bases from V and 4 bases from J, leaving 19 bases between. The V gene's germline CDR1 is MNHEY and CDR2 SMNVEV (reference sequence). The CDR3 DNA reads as TGTGCCAGCAGGCCCGGTGGCGGATTTGTTTATAATTCACCCCTCCACTTT. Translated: CASRPGGGFVYNSPLHF.

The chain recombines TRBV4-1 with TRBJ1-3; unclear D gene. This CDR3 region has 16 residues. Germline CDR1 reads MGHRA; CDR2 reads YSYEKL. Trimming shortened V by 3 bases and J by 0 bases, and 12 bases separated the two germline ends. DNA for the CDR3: TGCGCCAGCAGCCAGCATACGGGAAACTCTGGAAACACCATATATTTT. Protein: CASSQHTGNSGNTIYF.

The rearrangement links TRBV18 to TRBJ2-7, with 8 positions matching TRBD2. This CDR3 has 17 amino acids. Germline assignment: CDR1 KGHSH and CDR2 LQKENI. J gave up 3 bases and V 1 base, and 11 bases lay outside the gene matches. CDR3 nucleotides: TGTGCCAGCTCACCACTTACGGCGGGGGGAACGATCTACGAGCAGTACTTC. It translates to CASSPLTAGGTIYEQYF.

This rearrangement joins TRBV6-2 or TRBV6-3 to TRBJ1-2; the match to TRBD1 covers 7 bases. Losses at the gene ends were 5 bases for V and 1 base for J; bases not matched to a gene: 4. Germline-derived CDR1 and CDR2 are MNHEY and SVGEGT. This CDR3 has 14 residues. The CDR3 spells CASSGGQDNYGYTF. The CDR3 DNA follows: TGTGCCAGCAGTGGAGGACAGGATAACTATGGCTACACCTTC.

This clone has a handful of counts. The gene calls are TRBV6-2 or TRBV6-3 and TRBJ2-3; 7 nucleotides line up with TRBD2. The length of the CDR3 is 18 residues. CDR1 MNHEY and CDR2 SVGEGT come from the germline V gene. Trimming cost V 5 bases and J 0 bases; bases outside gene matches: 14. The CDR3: CASSQTSPAMISTDTQYF. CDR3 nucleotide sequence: TGTGCCAGCAGTCAGACTAGCCCGGCTATGATAAGCACAGATACGCAGTATTTT.

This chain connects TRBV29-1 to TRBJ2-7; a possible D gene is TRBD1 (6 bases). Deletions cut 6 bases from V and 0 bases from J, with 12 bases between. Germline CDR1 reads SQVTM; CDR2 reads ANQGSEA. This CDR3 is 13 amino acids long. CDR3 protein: CSVTGSNSYEQYF. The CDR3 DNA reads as TGCAGCGTCACAGGGTCCAACTCCTACGAGCAGTACTTC.

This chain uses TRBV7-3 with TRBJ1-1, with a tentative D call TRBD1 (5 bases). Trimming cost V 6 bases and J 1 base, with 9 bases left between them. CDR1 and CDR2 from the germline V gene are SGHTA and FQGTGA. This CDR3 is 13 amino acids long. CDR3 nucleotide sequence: TGTGCCAGCAGTAAAACAGGGAACACTGAAGCTTTCTTT. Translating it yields CASSKTGNTEAFF.

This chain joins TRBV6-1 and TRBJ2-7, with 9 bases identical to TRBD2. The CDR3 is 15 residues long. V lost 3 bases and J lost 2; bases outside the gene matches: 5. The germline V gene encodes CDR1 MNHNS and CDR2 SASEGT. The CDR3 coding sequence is TGTGCCAGCAGTGATCTCGGCGGGGGGGCCTACGAGCAGTACTTC. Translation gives CASSDLGGGAYEQYF.

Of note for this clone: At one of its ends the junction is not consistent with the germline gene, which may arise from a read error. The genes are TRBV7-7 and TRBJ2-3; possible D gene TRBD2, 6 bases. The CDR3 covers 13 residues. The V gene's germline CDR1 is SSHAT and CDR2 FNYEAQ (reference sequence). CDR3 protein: CASSLAAADTQYF. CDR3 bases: TGTGCTAGCAGCTTAGCGGCGGCAGATACGCAGTATTTT.

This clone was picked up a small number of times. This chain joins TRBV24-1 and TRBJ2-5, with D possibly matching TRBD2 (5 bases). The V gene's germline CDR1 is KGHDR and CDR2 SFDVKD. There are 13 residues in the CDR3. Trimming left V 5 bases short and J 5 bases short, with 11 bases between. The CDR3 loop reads CATSVSGWETQYF. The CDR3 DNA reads TGTGCCACCAGTGTCTCGGGGTGGGAGACCCAGTACTTC.

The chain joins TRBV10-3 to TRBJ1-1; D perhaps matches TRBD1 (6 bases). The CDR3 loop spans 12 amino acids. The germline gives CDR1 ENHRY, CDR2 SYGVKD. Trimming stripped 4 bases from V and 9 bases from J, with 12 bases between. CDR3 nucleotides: TGTGCCATCAGTGGACAGGCACAGAAAGCTTTCTTT. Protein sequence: CAISGQAQKAFF.

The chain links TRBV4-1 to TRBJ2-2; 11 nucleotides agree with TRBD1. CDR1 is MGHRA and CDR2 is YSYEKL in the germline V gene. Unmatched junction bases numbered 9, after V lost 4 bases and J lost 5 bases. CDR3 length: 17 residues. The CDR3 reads CASSRMGRDRGTGELFF. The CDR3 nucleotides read TGCGCCAGCAGCCGGATGGGCCGGGACAGGGGGACCGGGGAGCTGTTTTTT.

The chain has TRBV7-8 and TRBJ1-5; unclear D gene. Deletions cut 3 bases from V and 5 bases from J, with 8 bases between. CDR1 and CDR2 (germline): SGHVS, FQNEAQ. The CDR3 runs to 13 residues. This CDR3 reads CASSLGGDQPQHF. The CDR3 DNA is TGTGCCAGCAGCTTGGGCGGGGATCAGCCCCAGCATTTT.

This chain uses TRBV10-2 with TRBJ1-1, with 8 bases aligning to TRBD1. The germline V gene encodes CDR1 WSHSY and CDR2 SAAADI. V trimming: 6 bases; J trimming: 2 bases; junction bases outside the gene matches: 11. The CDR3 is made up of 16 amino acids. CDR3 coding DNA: TGCGCCAGCAGCCTCGGACAGGGAGGTTTTAACACTGAAGCTTTCTTT. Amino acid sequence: CASSLGQGGFNTEAFF.

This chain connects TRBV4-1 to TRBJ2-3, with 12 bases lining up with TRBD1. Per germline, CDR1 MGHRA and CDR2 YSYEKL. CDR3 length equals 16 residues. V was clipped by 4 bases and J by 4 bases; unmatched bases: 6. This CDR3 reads CASSPIGTGGSDTQYF. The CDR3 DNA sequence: TGCGCCAGCAGCCCAATCGGGACAGGGGGCTCAGATACGCAGTATTTT.

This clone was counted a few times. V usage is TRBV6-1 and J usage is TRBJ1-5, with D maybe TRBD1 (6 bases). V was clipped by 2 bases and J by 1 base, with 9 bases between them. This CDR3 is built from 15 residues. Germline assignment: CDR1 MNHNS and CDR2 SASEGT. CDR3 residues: CASSESGDSNQPQHF. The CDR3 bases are TGTGCCAGCAGTGAATCAGGGGACAGCAATCAGCCCCAGCATTTT.

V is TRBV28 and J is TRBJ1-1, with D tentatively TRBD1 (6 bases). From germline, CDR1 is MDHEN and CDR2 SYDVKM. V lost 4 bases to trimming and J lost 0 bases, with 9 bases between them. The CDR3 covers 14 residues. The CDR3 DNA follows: TGTGCCAGCAGTTCGTCAGGGGTGAACACTGAAGCTTTCTTT. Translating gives CASSSSGVNTEAFF.

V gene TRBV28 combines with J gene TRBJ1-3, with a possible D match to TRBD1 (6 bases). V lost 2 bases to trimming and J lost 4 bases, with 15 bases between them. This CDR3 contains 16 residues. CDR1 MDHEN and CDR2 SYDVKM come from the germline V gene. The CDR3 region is CASSLPRSGAGNTIYF. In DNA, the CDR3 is TGTGCCAGCAGTTTACCACGGTCAGGGGCCGGAAACACCATATATTTT.

The CDR3 protein is CASRGTSGFYNEQFF. CDR3 sequence (DNA): TGCGCCAGCAGGGGGACTAGCGGATTTTACAATGAGCAGTTCTTC. The chain recombines TRBV10-2 with TRBJ2-1; 11 bases map to TRBD2. This CDR3 has 15 amino acids. After removal of 6 bases from V and 4 bases from J, the junction contained 5 bases not matched to a gene. CDR1 WSHSY and CDR2 SAAADI come from the germline V gene.

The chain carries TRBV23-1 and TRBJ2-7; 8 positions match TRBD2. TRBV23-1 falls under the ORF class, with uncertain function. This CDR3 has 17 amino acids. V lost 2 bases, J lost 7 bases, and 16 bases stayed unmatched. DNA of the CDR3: TGCGCCAGCAGTCAAACTTCCTGTCTAAGCGGGAGTCGTGAGCAGTACTTC. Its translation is CASSQTSCLSGSREQYF.